What follows are 27 T cell receptor beta chains derived from one specimen sequenced in a study of cytomegalovirus exposure and HLA in healthy donors. Primers: 60 Vbeta forward and 13 Jbeta reverse. The data were produced by immunoSEQ multiplex PCR, yet TCRdb's version contains in-frame clones alone and is incomplete. The sample includes around 110,000 clones, 70% of them seen just once. The sample consisted of PBMCs. The receptor set was obtained from a man aged 25-45 years in good health and CMV-seropositive.

There are a few counts of this clone. The CDR3 nucleotides read TGTGCCAGCAGTGAAGTAGGACAGATAAACATTCAGTACTTC. This gives the protein CASSEVGQINIQYF. The chain uses TRBV6-1 and TRBJ2-4; maybe TRBD1 (6 bases). CDR1 and CDR2 (germline): MNHNS, SASEGT. This CDR3 spans 14 amino acids. Between the trimmed V and J ends, which lost 1 base and 6 bases, there was a span of 10 bases.

This CDR3 is CASSVGDRAYEQYF. The CDR3 DNA sequence: TGTGCCAGCAGCGTAGGGGACAGGGCCTACGAGCAGTACTTC. The chain combines TRBV9 with TRBJ2-7, with 9 bases aligning to TRBD1. The V and J ends lost 0 bases and 2 bases, in that order; junction bases with no gene match: 0. The CDR3 has 14 residues. Germline V gene lookup returns CDR1 SGDLS and CDR2 YYNGEE. The variable domain in full, completed from reference TRBV9 and TRBJ2-7, reads DSGVTQTPKHLITATGQRVTLRCSPRSGDLSVYWYQQSLDQGLQFLIQYYNGEERAKGNILERFSAQQFPDLHSELNLSSLELGDSALYFCASSVGDRAYEQYFGPGTRLTVT.

V usage is TRBV4-1 and J usage is TRBJ2-1; perhaps TRBD2 as D (6 bases). The CDR3 sequence is 16 residues long. Germline-derived CDR1 and CDR2 are MGHRA and YSYEKL. V lost 4 bases to trimming and J lost 4 bases, with 17 bases between them. CDR3 in DNA: TGCGCCAGCAGCCCCTTTGAGGGGCGGGGTTACAATGAGCAGTTCTTC. Residues: CASSPFEGRGYNEQFF.

The chain employs TRBV5-1 and TRBJ1-1; no firm D call. V lost 2 bases and J lost 0, with 29 bases in between. The CDR3 spans 21 residues. Germline V gene lookup returns CDR1 SGHRS and CDR2 YFSETQ. The CDR3 is CASSFRVYVKREDKVNTEAFF. CDR3 coding DNA: TGCGCCAGCAGCTTTAGGGTGTACGTAAAGAGGGAAGATAAGGTGAACACTGAAGCTTTCTTT.

The chain is built from TRBV11-2 and TRBJ2-5; D is uncertain. V was pared by 6 bases and J by 2 bases, with 13 bases between. Germline V lookup: CDR1 SGHAT, CDR2 FQNNGV. CDR3 size: 14 residues. CDR3 coding DNA: TGTGCCAGCAGGAGGAACCCCCCACAAGAGACCCAGTACTTC. Its translation is CASRRNPPQETQYF.

CDR3 DNA sequence: TGTGCCAGCAGCCCAGGACAGGGGTCCAATGAGCAGTTCTTC. Translating it yields CASSPGQGSNEQFF. V usage is TRBV28 and J usage is TRBJ2-1; 9 nucleotides match TRBD1. V dropped 6 bases and J dropped 6; count of bases not matched to a gene: 6. Germline CDR1 reads MDHEN; CDR2 reads SYDVKM. The CDR3 consists of 14 residues.

CDR3 in amino acids: CASSEQGLVNTEAFF. As DNA, the CDR3 is TGTGCCAGCAGTGAACAGGGGTTGGTGAACACTGAAGCTTTCTTT. The chain is built from TRBV2 and TRBJ1-1, with D perhaps matching TRBD1 (6 bases). The V end lost 2 bases, the J end lost 0 bases, and 10 bases lay between the germline ends. Germline CDR1 SNHLY, CDR2 FYNNEI. This CDR3 has 15 amino acids.

This clone was picked up a small number of times. The chain combines TRBV27 with TRBJ1-1; tentative D call: TRBD1 (5 bases). V lost 6 bases, J lost 4 bases, and 15 bases lay in between. Germline loops: CDR1 MNHEY, CDR2 SMNVEV (reference sequence). The CDR3 length is 14 residues. CDR3 loop: CASRGQAVGTEAFF. CDR3 in DNA: TGTGCCAGCAGGGGGCAGGCCGTTGGCACTGAAGCTTTCTTT.

This clone was found once. V is TRBV9 and J is TRBJ2-3; TRBD1 is a possible D gene (5 bases). This CDR3 is 14 amino acids long. V was shortened by 0 bases and J by 1 base, with 6 bases between the two germline ends. Germline V CDR1 and CDR2: SGDLS, YYNGEE. CDR3 residues: CASSVEGGTDTQYF. Here the CDR3 DNA reads TGTGCCAGCAGCGTAGAAGGGGGCACAGATACGCAGTATTTT.

This chain links TRBV29-1 with TRBJ1-1; D remains ambiguous. The germline gives CDR1 SQVTM, CDR2 ANQGSEA. The length of the CDR3 is 11 residues. Trimming took off 6 bases at V and 3 bases at J, with 8 bases between the two ends. CDR3 in amino acids: CSVIEDTEAFF. CDR3 nucleotide sequence: TGCAGCGTCATAGAGGACACTGAAGCTTTCTTT.

The CDR3 DNA reads as TGTGCCAGCAGTTTAATCGGGAACACTGAAGCTTTCTTT. Amino acids: CASSLIGNTEAFF. This sequence joins TRBV28 and TRBJ1-1; no clear D. This CDR3 has 13 amino acids. The germline gives CDR1 MDHEN, CDR2 SYDVKM. V dropped 2 bases and J dropped 1 base, with 5 bases sitting between them.

This clone has just a few counts. V is TRBV29-1 and J is TRBJ1-2; 8 nucleotides match TRBD1. V lost 5 bases, J lost 8 bases, and 16 bases stayed unmatched. The CDR3 has 15 residues. Germline V CDR1 and CDR2: SQVTM, ANQGSEA. The CDR3 sequence: CSVPRAGTGLYGYTF. In nucleotides, the CDR3 is TGCAGCGTTCCTCGCGCAGGGACAGGACTCTACGGCTACACCTTC.

The V call is TRBV7-2, the J call TRBJ1-4; the D is unclear. CDR1 is SGHTA, CDR2 FQGNSA, per germline. V dropped 2 bases and J dropped 7 bases, with 17 bases sitting between them. This CDR3 contains 16 residues. The CDR3 nucleotides read TGTGCCAGCAGCTTAACTGGACGGAGGGTGACTGAAAAACTGTTTTTT. It specifies CASSLTGRRVTEKLFF.

This chain links TRBV7-3 with TRBJ2-5, with TRBD1 identical over 8 bases. The CDR3 has 16 residues. V trimming: 5 bases; J trimming: 5 bases; junction bases outside the gene matches: 13. Germline V gene lookup returns CDR1 SGHTA and CDR2 FQGTGA. CDR3 amino acids: CASSPAGTGTGETQYF. CDR3 bases: TGTGCCAGCAGCCCAGCAGGGACAGGCACGGGGGAGACCCAGTACTTC.

This sequence joins TRBV7-8 and TRBJ2-1, with TRBD2 matching over 10 bases. The CDR3 covers 14 residues. Germline V gene lookup returns CDR1 SGHVS and CDR2 FQNEAQ. V lost 3 bases and J lost 6; bases outside the gene matches: 2. The CDR3 is CASSFSGGPNEQFF. In nucleotides, the CDR3 is TGTGCCAGCAGCTTTAGCGGGGGGCCCAATGAGCAGTTCTTC.

The chain couples TRBV6-6 to TRBJ1-5; D is possibly TRBD1 (5 bases). This CDR3 is 14 amino acids long. Trimming removed 2 bases at V and 6 bases at J, with 11 bases between. The germline V gene encodes CDR1 MNHNY and CDR2 SVGAGI (reference sequence). The CDR3 nucleotides are TGTGCCAGCAGTTACGGCAGGGAAACTCAGCCCCAGCATTTT. It codes for CASSYGRETQPQHF.

This clone was counted only a few times. The rearrangement links TRBV6-6 to TRBJ1-2; the D gene is possibly TRBD1 (5 bases). Germline V gene data show CDR1 as MNHNY and CDR2 as SVGAGI (reference sequence). CDR3 length equals 13 residues. The V and J ends lost 4 bases and 4 bases respectively, with 10 bases between them. The CDR3, as DNA: TGTGCCAGCAGTTTGGCCGACAGCTATGGCTACACCTTC. Translated, it gives CASSLADSYGYTF.

V usage is TRBV7-3 and J usage is TRBJ1-6, with no clear D. CDR1 and CDR2 (germline): SGHTA, FQGTGA. Trimming removed 5 bases at V and 0 bases at J, with 5 bases between. The CDR3 has 14 amino acids. CDR3 protein: CASSLSSYNSPLHF. CDR3 nucleotide sequence: TGTGCCAGCAGCCTGAGCTCCTATAATTCACCCCTCCACTTT.

The chain recombines TRBV7-9 with TRBJ1-5; weak D call: TRBD1 (6 bases). CDR1 and CDR2 from the germline V gene are SEHNR and FQNEAQ (reference sequence). There are 14 residues in the CDR3. V lost 5 bases, J lost 9 bases, and 17 bases lay in between. In nucleotides, the CDR3 is TGTGCCAGCAGCCTCGGGGGGCTAGGGACGCCCCAGCATTTT. Its translation is CASSLGGLGTPQHF.

V is TRBV29-1 and J is TRBJ1-2; 10 bases are shared with TRBD1. The J segment lost 5 bases and the V segment lost 6 bases, leaving 6 bases of the junction unmatched. CDR1 SQVTM and CDR2 ANQGSEA come from the germline V gene. The CDR3 sequence is 13 residues long. The DNA for the CDR3 is TGCAGCGTATCTAGGACAGGGGGGTATGGCTACACCTTC. Its protein product is CSVSRTGGYGYTF.

This clone was seen once. This chain connects TRBV7-9 to TRBJ1-1; D gene uncertain. Germline V lookup: CDR1 SEHNR, CDR2 FQNEAQ (reference sequence). CDR3 length: 12 amino acids. V lost 5 bases to trimming and J lost 4 bases, with 8 bases between them. CDR3 sequence reads: CASSLGVTEAFF. DNA for the CDR3: TGTGCCAGCAGCCTAGGAGTCACTGAAGCTTTCTTT.

The table lists this clone with a count of one. The CDR3 DNA is TGCAGCGTCACAGCTAACTATGGCTACACCTTC. Its translation: CSVTANYGYTF. V gene TRBV29-1 combines with J gene TRBJ1-2; D unclear. The CDR3 length is 11 residues. Germline V gene lookup returns CDR1 SQVTM and CDR2 ANQGSEA. The V and J ends lost 6 bases and 0 bases respectively, with 5 bases between them.

The J gene is TRBJ1-2, the V gene TRBV6-5; TRBD1 might be the D (5 bases). V shed 2 bases and J shed 5 bases, with 15 bases lying between them. CDR3 length: 15 amino acids. Germline-derived CDR1 and CDR2 are MNHEY and SVGAGI. CDR3 protein: CASSYRSGRGYGYTF. The CDR3 bases are TGTGCCAGCAGTTACCGGTCTGGGCGGGGGTATGGCTACACCTTC.

This clone was observed once. The same CDR3 also results from other DNA sequences found in this sample. The chain employs TRBV19 and TRBJ1-5, with D possibly matching TRBD1 (5 bases). CDR1 LNHDA and CDR2 SQIVND come from the germline V gene (reference sequence). The CDR3 sequence is 15 residues long. Between the trimmed V and J ends, which lost 5 bases and 2 bases, there was a span of 13 bases. CDR3 sequence (DNA): TGTGCCAGTAGTCAAGGGCCGGGGGGCAATCAGCCCCAGCATTTT. This gives the protein CASSQGPGGNQPQHF.

The chain is built from TRBV27 and TRBJ1-2; D is ambiguous. The CDR3 consists of 18 residues. The ends were cut back, 6 bases at V and 8 bases at J, with 31 bases in the middle. CDR1 is MNHEY, CDR2 SMNVEV, per germline (reference sequence). The CDR3 bases are TGTGCCAGCAGGGAGAATGCACTTGTGACTAGGGTGTCTAGAGGCTACACCTTC. This codes for CASRENALVTRVSRGYTF.

The chain uses TRBV6-1 and TRBJ1-1; D is ambiguous. V gave up 7 bases and J gave up 9 bases, with 12 bases separating them. Germline V lookup: CDR1 MNHNS, CDR2 SASEGT. The CDR3 consists of 11 residues. The CDR3 is CASNSGLKAFF. CDR3 nucleotides: TGTGCCAGCAACTCAGGTTTGAAAGCTTTCTTT.

The chain is built from TRBV9 and TRBJ2-2; D is perhaps TRBD2 (5 bases). The ends were cut back, 0 bases at V and 1 base at J, with 7 bases in the middle. This CDR3 comprises 15 residues. Per germline, CDR1 SGDLS and CDR2 YYNGEE. The CDR3 reads CASSVAGRNTGELFF. The CDR3 DNA reads TGTGCCAGCAGCGTAGCGGGAAGGAACACCGGGGAGCTGTTTTTT.